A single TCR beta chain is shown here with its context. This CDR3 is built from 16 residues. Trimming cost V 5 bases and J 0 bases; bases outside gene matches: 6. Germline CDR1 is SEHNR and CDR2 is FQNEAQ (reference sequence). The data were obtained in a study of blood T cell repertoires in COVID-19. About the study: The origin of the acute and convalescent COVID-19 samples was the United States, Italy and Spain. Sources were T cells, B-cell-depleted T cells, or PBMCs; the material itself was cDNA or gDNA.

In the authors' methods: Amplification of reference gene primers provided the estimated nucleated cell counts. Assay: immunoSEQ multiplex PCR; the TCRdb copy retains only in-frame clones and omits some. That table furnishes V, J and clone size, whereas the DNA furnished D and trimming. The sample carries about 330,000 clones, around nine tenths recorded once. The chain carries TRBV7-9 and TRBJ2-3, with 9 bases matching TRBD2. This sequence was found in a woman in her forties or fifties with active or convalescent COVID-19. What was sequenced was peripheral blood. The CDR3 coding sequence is TGTGCCAGCAGCCCTTGGACTAGCGAGAGCACAGATACGCAGTATTTT. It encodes CASSPWTSESTDTQYF.